The text below deals with one T cell receptor beta chain. The method was immunoSEQ multiplex PCR; TCRdb's version includes in-frame clones alone and lacks a portion of them. The profile shows over 70,000 clones, 92% of them singletons. The data were taken from a study of T cell changes during pregnancy in multiple sclerosis. The germline V gene has CDR1 MNHEY and CDR2 SVGAGI. Trimming removed 2 bases from V and 6 bases from J; junction bases left unmatched: 3. CDR3 length equals 14 residues. The sample consisted of peripheral blood, taken in the first trimester of pregnancy. The chain couples TRBV6-5 to TRBJ2-7, with 11 bases lining up with TRBD1. This clonotype was sampled from a female donor in good health, enrolled as a control in a pregnancy study. As DNA, the CDR3 is TGTGCCAGCAGTTACGGGACAGGGGGTTCCGAGCAGTACTTC. Translated, it gives CASSYGTGGSEQYF.